Listed here are 20 T cell receptor beta chains from one sample, sequenced in a study of shared clonotypes between healthy human individuals. The protocol was immunoSEQ multiplex PCR, while the TCRdb copy is restricted to in-frame clones and leaves out a portion. Seen here are about 980,000 clones, about 80% observed once, and the top ten hold around 1.5%. The sequencing input was memory CD4+ T cells sorted from blood. The subset denotes: CD45RA-negative fraction. The receptors were gathered from a man between 18 and 29 years old in good health.

This clone has a single count. The chain recombines TRBV4-3 with TRBJ2-7; D unclear. This CDR3 is 17 amino acids long. The germline V gene has CDR1 LGHNA and CDR2 YSLEER. Between the trimmed V and J ends, which lost 8 bases and 0 bases, there was a span of 23 bases. The CDR3 is CASVLGGNRFCSYEQYF. DNA for the CDR3: TGCGCCAGCGTCTTGGGTGGTAACCGCTTTTGCTCCTACGAGCAGTACTTC.

The chain uses TRBV2 and TRBJ1-1; unclear D gene. CDR3 size: 13 residues. V lost 7 bases and J lost 5, with 14 bases in between. Germline V gives CDR1 SNHLY, CDR2 FYNNEI. CDR3 nucleotide sequence: TGTGCCAGCACGGAAGGGATGGGGACTGAAGCTTTCTTT. Protein sequence: CASTEGMGTEAFF. Based on the CDR3 plus reference TRBV2 and TRBJ1-1, the full variable domain is EPEVTQTPSHQVTQMGQEVILRCVPISNHLYFYWYRQILGQKVEFLVSFYNNEISEKSEIFDDQFSVERPDGSNFTLKIRSTKLEDSAMYFCASTEGMGTEAFFGQGTRLTVV.

This clone occurred once. The V and J genes are TRBV30 and TRBJ2-2; D call uncertain. Germline V gives CDR1 GTSNPN, CDR2 SVGIG (reference sequence). The V end lost 4 bases, the J end lost 7 bases, and 10 bases lay between the germline ends. The CDR3 is 12 amino acids. The CDR3 DNA follows: TGTGCCTGGACTGCGTCGATCGGGGAGCTGTTTTTT. Amino acid sequence: CAWTASIGELFF.

This rearrangement joins TRBV6-5 to TRBJ2-3; 9 bases are a match to TRBD2. The CDR3 has 16 residues. CDR1 and CDR2 from the germline V gene are MNHEY and SVGAGI. V lost 0 bases, J lost 4 bases, and 5 bases stayed unmatched. The CDR3 sequence is CASSYSSSGTPDTQYF. CDR3 DNA sequence: TGTGCCAGCAGTTACTCGTCTAGCGGGACCCCAGATACGCAGTATTTT.

The CDR3 spells CASSRQVTDTQYF. For the CDR3, the DNA is TGTGCCAGCAGCCGACAGGTTACAGATACGCAGTATTTT. The chain combines TRBV6-1 with TRBJ2-3, with a possible D match to TRBD1 (6 bases). In germline, CDR1 is MNHNS, CDR2 SASEGT. The germline V and J ends were trimmed by 6 bases and 3 bases, with 10 bases remaining between them. The length of the CDR3 is 13 residues.

The gene calls are TRBV18 and TRBJ2-5; possibly TRBD1 for D (5 bases). Per the germline V gene, CDR1 is KGHSH and CDR2 is LQKENI. CDR3 size: 16 residues. The V and J ends lost 0 bases and 4 bases respectively, with 15 bases between them. The CDR3 sequence is CASSPPSNSGIETQYF. CDR3 nucleotide sequence: TGTGCCAGCTCACCACCGTCCAATTCAGGGATAGAGACCCAGTACTTC.

The chain's CDR3 is CASSSGTGARYEQYF. The DNA of the CDR3 is TGTGCCAGCAGCTCCGGGACAGGGGCGCGCTACGAGCAGTACTTC. This chain connects TRBV7-8 to TRBJ2-7; 10 positions match TRBD1. Germline V CDR1 and CDR2: SGHVS, FQNEAQ. CDR3 length equals 15 residues. V lost 4 bases, J lost 3 bases, and 6 bases stayed unmatched.

The count of this clone is one. The rearrangement uses TRBV2 and TRBJ2-7, with TRBD1 matching 10 bases. J gave up 6 bases and V 11 bases, and 10 bases lay outside the gene matches. Germline V gene lookup returns CDR1 SNHLY and CDR2 FYNNEI. The CDR3 has 13 residues. This CDR3 reads CASSTGGLGEQYF. For the CDR3, the DNA is TGTGCCTCCTCGACAGGGGGCTTGGGCGAGCAGTACTTC.

The genes are TRBV7-9 and TRBJ1-1, with 7 bases lining up with TRBD1. This CDR3 spans 16 amino acids. Germline V CDR1 and CDR2: SEHNR, FQNEAQ (reference sequence). J was trimmed by 0 bases and V by 5 bases; bases with no gene match: 9. CDR3 loop: CASSLKQGYMNTEAFF. The DNA of the CDR3 is TGTGCCAGCAGCCTAAAACAGGGGTACATGAACACTGAAGCTTTCTTT.

V and J are TRBV5-1 and TRBJ2-3; 8 bases line up with TRBD2. The V gene's germline CDR1 is SGHRS and CDR2 YFSETQ. The ends lost 5 bases at V and 4 bases at J; junction bases unmatched: 6. The CDR3 is 14 residues long. This CDR3 is CASRPTSGADTQYF. The DNA for the CDR3 is TGCGCCAGCAGACCTACTAGCGGAGCAGATACGCAGTATTTT.

This chain connects TRBV29-1 to TRBJ1-3, with unresolved D. The CDR3 is made up of 17 amino acids. Trimming removed 2 bases at V and 1 base at J, with 18 bases between. CDR1 SQVTM and CDR2 ANQGSEA come from the germline V gene. The CDR3 DNA is TGCAGCGTTGAATTTCGGCCCAGTCGGGCGTCTGGAAACACCATATATTTT. This encodes CSVEFRPSRASGNTIYF.

This clone was seen only once. CDR3 nucleotides: TGTGCCAGCATCCCCCGGGAGTTCTCCTACGAGCAGTACTTC. Translating gives CASIPREFSYEQYF. The chain is built from TRBV2 and TRBJ2-7; TRBD2 might be the D (6 bases). The CDR3 contains 14 residues. V gave up 7 bases and J gave up 0 bases, with 13 bases separating them. Germline V gene sequence: CDR1 SNHLY, CDR2 FYNNEI.

The chain employs TRBV6-1 and TRBJ2-3, with 8 bases identical to TRBD1. In germline, CDR1 is MNHNS, CDR2 SASEGT. The CDR3 contains 14 residues. The V segment lost 6 bases and the J segment 4 bases; nucleotides outside the gene matches: 6. As DNA, the CDR3 is TGTGCCAGCAGGTCCCTACAGGGGGCAGATACGCAGTATTTT. Amino acid sequence: CASRSLQGADTQYF.

The rearrangement links TRBV11-3 to TRBJ2-1, with D perhaps assigned TRBD1 or TRBD2 (5 bases each). The V end was cut by 1 base, the J end by 9 bases, with 19 bases between. Germline-derived CDR1 and CDR2 are SGHNT and YENEEA. This CDR3 spans 16 amino acids. The CDR3 is CASSLGPGQGRGEQFF. The CDR3 coding sequence is TGTGCCAGCAGCTTAGGGCCGGGGCAGGGAAGGGGTGAGCAGTTCTTC.

This clone has just a few counts. The same CDR3 also results from other DNA sequences found in this sample. The chain employs TRBV9 and TRBJ1-1; no definite D call. The germline gives CDR1 SGDLS, CDR2 YYNGEE. This CDR3 has 13 amino acids. V was pared by 0 bases and J by 0 bases, with 3 bases between. The CDR3 DNA reads as TGTGCCAGCAGCGTAGCCATGAACACTGAAGCTTTCTTT. It yields the protein CASSVAMNTEAFF.

Ten or more counts support this clone. The rearrangement links TRBV7-2 to TRBJ1-1, with 10 bases fitting TRBD1. This CDR3 is 14 amino acids long. V lost 4 bases to trimming and J lost 6 bases; unmatched junction nucleotides: 5. CDR1 is SGHTA and CDR2 is FQGNSA in the germline V gene. CDR3 nucleotides: TGTGCCAGCAGCTCGACAGGGGGCGCGTCTGAAGCTTTCTTT. Translating it yields CASSSTGGASEAFF.

The chain carries TRBV4-1 and TRBJ1-6; D remains unclear. The germline gives CDR1 MGHRA, CDR2 YSYEKL. V was clipped by 3 bases and J by 7 bases, with 4 bases between them. The CDR3 is 12 amino acids. The CDR3 sequence is CASSHPNSPLHF. CDR3 DNA sequence: TGCGCCAGCAGCCACCCCAATTCACCCCTCCACTTT.

V is TRBV5-1 and J is TRBJ1-5; D not resolved. The V end was cut by 2 bases, the J end by 11 bases, with 8 bases between. This CDR3 region has 11 residues. From germline, CDR1 is SGHRS and CDR2 YFSETQ. The CDR3, as DNA: TGCGCCAGCAGCTTTGGGAGGTCCCAGCATTTT. Translation gives CASSFGRSQHF.

The chain joins TRBV7-6 to TRBJ2-7; 8 bases are a match to TRBD2. There are 15 residues in the CDR3. J gave up 1 base and V 5 bases, and 7 bases lay outside the gene matches. Germline V gene lookup returns CDR1 SGHVS and CDR2 FNYEAQ. CDR3 DNA: TGTGCCAGCAGCCCCATGTCGGGGGGGTCCTACGAGCAGTACTTC. Amino acids: CASSPMSGGSYEQYF.

The rearrangement links TRBV28 to TRBJ2-1; TRBD2 aligns across 9 bases. V shed 1 base and J 14 bases; nucleotides not matched to a gene: 12. CDR1 is MDHEN and CDR2 is SYDVKM in the germline V gene. The CDR3 covers 15 residues. CDR3 protein: CASSLLGSGGPREFF. The CDR3 DNA sequence: TGTGCCAGCAGTTTATTGGGTAGCGGGGGCCCCCGCGAGTTCTTC.